This TCR beta chain was identified in a study of shared clonotypes between healthy human individuals. Study results and limitations: Sharing across several donors was seen in roughly 5% of naive CD4 clonotypes. Only blood was sampled, and tissue TCR repertoires likely differ from blood ones.

The deep-level immunoSEQ assay was used. The sorted-subset replicate PCRs were given around 190 ng DNA, which is 31,000 or so T cell genomes. Sequencing was performed with immunoSEQ multiplex PCR; in TCRdb, only in-frame clones are kept and a portion is missing. The sample includes roughly 680,000 clones, about two thirds of them seen just once. This clone has only a few counts. Its antigen is not known. Material: memory CD4+ T cells sorted from blood. Subset denoted: CD45RA-negative fraction. This TCR derives from a woman in her 30s in good health.

The CDR3 protein is CASALGTRVSGNTIYF. Here the CDR3 DNA reads TGTGCCAGCGCACTTGGGACTCGGGTTTCTGGAAACACCATATATTTT. J is TRBJ1-3 and V is TRBV25-1, with D possibly matching TRBD1 (5 bases). Germline assignment: CDR1 MGHDK and CDR2 SYGVNS. Trimming took 8 bases from V and 1 from J, leaving 18 bases between them. The CDR3 extends over 16 amino acids. The variable domain in full, with the rest retrieved from reference TRBV25-1 and TRBJ1-3, is EADIYQTPRYLVIGTGKKITLECSQTMGHDKMYWYQQDPGMELHLIHYSYGVNSTEKGDLSSESTVSRIRTEHFPLTLESARPSHTSQYLCASALGTRVSGNTIYFGEGSWLTVV.